This T cell receptor beta chain was found in a study of Ad26.COV2.S vaccination and SARS-CoV-2 variants. General observations from the study: Placebo and vaccine recipients had non-spike TCR breadth that was similar. There was a possibility that the TCR breadth and depth analyses underestimated total T cell responses. Marked by substantial breadth, spike-specific CD8+ and CD4+ T cell responses were reportedly seen after vaccination.

TCRdb keeps only in-frame clones here, not all; method: immunoSEQ multiplex PCR. The sample holds some 350,000 clones, about 90% seen once. Treatment meaning: some 20 received Ad26.COV2.S at low or high dose, single or two shots; several received placebo; per-sample allocation not given. It was on day 63 after the first vaccine or placebo injection that samples were taken. An adult donor aged 18-55 years was enrolled in Boston. The junction had 8 bases not matched to a gene; V was cut back by 9 bases and J by 2 bases. The CDR3 is 17 residues long. The germline V gene has CDR1 MNHEY and CDR2 SMNVEV (reference sequence). Notes on this clone: Its antigen remains unknown.

V and J are TRBV27 and TRBJ2-3; TRBD2 matches at 16 bases. Sequences were derived from peripheral blood, sampled in a trial of Ad26.COV2.S vaccine versus placebo. The sequence was obtained from a person aged 18-60 years who received the Ad26.COV2.S COVID-19 vaccine or a placebo. CDR3 nucleotide sequence: TGTGCCAGTTATCCGGGACTAGCGGGAGGGTACACAGATACGCAGTATTTT. Translation: CASYPGLAGGYTDTQYF.